The 5 T cell receptor beta chains in this list originate from one sample, sequenced in a study of blood T cell repertoires in COVID-19. The repertoire was sequenced with immunoSEQ multiplex PCR; TCRdb's copy has only in-frame clones and lacks some. The data hold fewer than 400,000 clones, with under 90% observed a single time. Sequencing was done on a sample of PBMCs or T cells enriched from blood (not recorded which). The receptors stem from a man aged 60 to 75 who had recovered from COVID-19.

The V and J genes are TRBV4-1 and TRBJ1-1; 8 bases align to TRBD1. V was pared by 4 bases and J by 1 base, with 5 bases of the junction left unmatched. The CDR3 loop spans 15 amino acids. Germline lookup yields CDR1 MGHRA and CDR2 YSYEKL. CDR3 sequence (DNA): TGCGCCAGCAGCCCTATGACAGGGGCGAACACTGAAGCTTTCTTT. As protein: CASSPMTGANTEAFF.

The chain is built from TRBV5-5 and TRBJ1-2, with a tentative D call TRBD1 (5 bases). Germline V gene lookup returns CDR1 SGHKS and CDR2 YYEKEE (reference sequence). V lost 3 bases and J lost 2, with 14 bases in between. CDR3 length: 15 amino acids. The CDR3 coding sequence is TGTGCCAGCAGCTCATGGGGGACTGCGAACTATGGCTACACCTTC. This gives the protein CASSSWGTANYGYTF.

The V and J genes are TRBV5-1 and TRBJ2-1, with D possibly being TRBD2 (5 bases). The CDR3 contains 14 residues. Germline loops: CDR1 SGHRS, CDR2 YFSETQ. Trimming left V 2 bases short and J 7 bases short, with 13 bases between. The CDR3 DNA reads TGCGCCAGCAGCTTCGACCCGACGGGAAATGAGCAGTTCTTC. It codes for CASSFDPTGNEQFF.

The V and J genes are TRBV3-1 (or the pseudogene TRBV3-2) and TRBJ2-3, with 8 bases matching TRBD2. Germline assignment: CDR1 LGHDT and CDR2 YNNKEL (reference sequence). Unmatched junction bases numbered 8, after V lost 2 bases and J lost 4 bases. The CDR3 is 16 amino acids. CDR3: CASSQRVREGSDTQYF. CDR3 DNA: TGTGCCAGCAGCCAAAGAGTACGGGAGGGGTCAGATACGCAGTATTTT.

This chain connects TRBV27 to TRBJ2-4, with TRBD1 as a possible D gene (6 bases). This CDR3 spans 16 amino acids. The V end was cut by 5 bases, the J end by 3 bases, with 17 bases between. Looked up from germline, CDR1 is MNHEY and CDR2 is SMNVEV (reference sequence). Here the CDR3 DNA reads TGTGCCAGCAGTCTCCTGGGGACACAGGGCAAAAACATTCAGTACTTC. It encodes CASSLLGTQGKNIQYF.